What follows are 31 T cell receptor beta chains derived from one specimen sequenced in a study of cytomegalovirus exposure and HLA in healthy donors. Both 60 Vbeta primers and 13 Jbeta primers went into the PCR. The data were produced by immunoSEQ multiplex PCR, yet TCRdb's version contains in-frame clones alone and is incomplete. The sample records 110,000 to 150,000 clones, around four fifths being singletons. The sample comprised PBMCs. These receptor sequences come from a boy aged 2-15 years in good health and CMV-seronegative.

The CDR3 region is CASSLVSDRVYEQYF. The CDR3 DNA reads TGCGCCAGCAGCTTGGTCTCGGACAGGGTCTACGAGCAGTACTTC. The V call is TRBV5-1, the J call TRBJ2-7, with 8 bases matching TRBD1. The J segment lost 3 bases and the V segment lost 0 bases, leaving 5 bases of the junction unmatched. The CDR3 is 15 amino acids. The germline gives CDR1 SGHRS, CDR2 YFSETQ. Together with reference TRBV5-1 and TRBJ2-7, the CDR3 gives the full variable domain: KAGVTQTPRYLIKTRGQQVTLSCSPISGHRSVSWYQQTPGQGLQFLFEYFSETQRNKGNFPGRFSGRQFSNSRSEMNVSTLELGDSALYLCASSLVSDRVYEQYFGPGTRLTVT.

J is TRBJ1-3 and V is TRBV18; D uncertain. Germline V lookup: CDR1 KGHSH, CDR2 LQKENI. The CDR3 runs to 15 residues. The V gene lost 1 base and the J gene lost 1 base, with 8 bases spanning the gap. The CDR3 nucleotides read TGTGCCAGCTCACCACTGTCGGGGTCTGGAAACACCATATATTTT. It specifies CASSPLSGSGNTIYF.

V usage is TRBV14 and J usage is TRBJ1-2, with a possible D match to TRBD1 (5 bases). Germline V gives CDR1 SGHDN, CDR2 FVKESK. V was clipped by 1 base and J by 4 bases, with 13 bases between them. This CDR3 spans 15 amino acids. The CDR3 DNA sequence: TGTGCCAGCAGCCAAGTGGGGAGGGACCTCTATGGCTACACCTTC. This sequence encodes CASSQVGRDLYGYTF.

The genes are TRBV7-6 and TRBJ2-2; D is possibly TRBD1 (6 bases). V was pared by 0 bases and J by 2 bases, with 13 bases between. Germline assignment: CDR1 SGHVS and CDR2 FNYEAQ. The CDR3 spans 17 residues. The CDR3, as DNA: TGTGCCAGCAGCTTAGCGCTTTGGACAGTTAACACCGGGGAGCTGTTTTTT. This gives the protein CASSLALWTVNTGELFF.

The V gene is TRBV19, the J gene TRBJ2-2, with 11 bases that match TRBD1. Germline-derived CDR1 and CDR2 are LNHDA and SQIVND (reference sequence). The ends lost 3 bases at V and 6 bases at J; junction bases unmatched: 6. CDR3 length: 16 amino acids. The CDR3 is CASSMDRGRMAGELFF. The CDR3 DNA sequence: TGTGCCAGTAGTATGGACAGGGGGCGAATGGCCGGGGAGCTGTTTTTT. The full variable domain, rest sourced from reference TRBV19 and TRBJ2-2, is DGGITQSPKYLFRKEGQNVTLSCEQNLNHDAMYWYRQDPGQGLRLIYYSQIVNDFQKGDIAEGYSVSREKKESFPLTVTSAQKNPTAFYLCASSMDRGRMAGELFFGEGSRLTVL.

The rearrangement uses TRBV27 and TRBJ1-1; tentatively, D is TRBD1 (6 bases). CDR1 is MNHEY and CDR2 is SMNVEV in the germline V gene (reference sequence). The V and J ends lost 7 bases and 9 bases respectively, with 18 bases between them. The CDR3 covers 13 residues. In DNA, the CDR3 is TGTGCCAGCAACCCCGCCCCCAGGGGTAAAGCTTTCTTT. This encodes CASNPAPRGKAFF.

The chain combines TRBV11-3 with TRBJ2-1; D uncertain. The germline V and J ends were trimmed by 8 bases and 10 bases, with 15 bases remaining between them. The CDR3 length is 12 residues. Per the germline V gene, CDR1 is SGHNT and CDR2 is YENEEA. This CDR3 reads CASGHGSREQFF. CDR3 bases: TGTGCCAGCGGGCATGGGTCCAGGGAGCAGTTCTTC.

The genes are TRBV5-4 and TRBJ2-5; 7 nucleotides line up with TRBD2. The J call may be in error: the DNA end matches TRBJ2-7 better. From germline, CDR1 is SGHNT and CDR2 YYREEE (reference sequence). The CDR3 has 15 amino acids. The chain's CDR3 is CASSLGGYGRSEQYF. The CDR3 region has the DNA TGTGCCAGCAGCTTGGGGGGCTACGGGAGGAGCGAGCAGTACTTC.

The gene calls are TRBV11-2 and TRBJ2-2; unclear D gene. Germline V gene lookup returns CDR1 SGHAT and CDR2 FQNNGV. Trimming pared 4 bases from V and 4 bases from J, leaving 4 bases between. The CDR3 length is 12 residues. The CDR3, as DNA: TGTGCCAGCAGCTACGGCACCGGGGAGCTGTTTTTT. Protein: CASSYGTGELFF. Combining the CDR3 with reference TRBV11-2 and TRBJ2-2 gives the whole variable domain EAGVAQSPRYKIIEKRQSVAFWCNPISGHATLYWYQQILGQGPKLLIQFQNNGVVDDSQLPKDRFSAERLKGVDSTLKIQPAKLEDSAVYLCASSYGTGELFFGEGSRLTVL.

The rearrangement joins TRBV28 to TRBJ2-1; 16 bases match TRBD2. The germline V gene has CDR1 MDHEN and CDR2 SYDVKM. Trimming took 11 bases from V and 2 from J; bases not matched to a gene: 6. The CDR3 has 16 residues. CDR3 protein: CALGTSGRGAYNEQFF. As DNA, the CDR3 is TGTGCCCTTGGGACTAGCGGGAGGGGGGCCTACAATGAGCAGTTCTTC.

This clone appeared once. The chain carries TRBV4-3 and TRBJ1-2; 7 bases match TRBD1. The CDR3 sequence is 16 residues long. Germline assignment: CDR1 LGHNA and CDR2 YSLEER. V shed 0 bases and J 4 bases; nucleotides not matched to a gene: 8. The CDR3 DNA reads TGCGCCAGCAGCCAAGAGGCCGCCGGGACAGTCTATGGCTACACCTTC. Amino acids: CASSQEAAGTVYGYTF.

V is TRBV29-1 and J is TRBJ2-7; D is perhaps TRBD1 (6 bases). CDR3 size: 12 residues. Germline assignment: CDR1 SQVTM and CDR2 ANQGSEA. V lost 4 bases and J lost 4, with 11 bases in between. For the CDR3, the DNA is TGCAGCGTTGGTGGGGGCCGGTACGAGCAGTACTTC. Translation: CSVGGGRYEQYF.

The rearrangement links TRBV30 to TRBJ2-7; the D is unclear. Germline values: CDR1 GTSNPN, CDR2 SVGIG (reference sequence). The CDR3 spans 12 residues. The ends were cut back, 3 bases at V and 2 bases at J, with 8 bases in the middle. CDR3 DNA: TGTGCCTGGAGCGCGTCGGCCTACGAGCAGTACTTC. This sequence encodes CAWSASAYEQYF.

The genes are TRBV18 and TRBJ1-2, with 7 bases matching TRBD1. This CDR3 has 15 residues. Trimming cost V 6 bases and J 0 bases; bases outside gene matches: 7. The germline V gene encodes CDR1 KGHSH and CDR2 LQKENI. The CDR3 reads CASSVDRDANYGYTF. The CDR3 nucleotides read TGTGCCAGCTCGGTCGACAGGGACGCTAACTATGGCTACACCTTC.

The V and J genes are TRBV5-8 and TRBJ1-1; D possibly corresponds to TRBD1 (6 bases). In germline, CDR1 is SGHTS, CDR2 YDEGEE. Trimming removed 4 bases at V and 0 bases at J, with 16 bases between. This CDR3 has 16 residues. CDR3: CASSLNLRGMNTEAFF. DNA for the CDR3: TGTGCCAGCAGCCTTAACCTCAGGGGTATGAACACTGAAGCTTTCTTT.

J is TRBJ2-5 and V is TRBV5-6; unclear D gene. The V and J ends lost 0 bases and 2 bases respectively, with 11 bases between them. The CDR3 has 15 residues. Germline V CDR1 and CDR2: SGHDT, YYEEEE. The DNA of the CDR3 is TGTGCCAGCAGCTTGGGATTAGCACCGCAAGAGACCCAGTACTTC. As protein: CASSLGLAPQETQYF. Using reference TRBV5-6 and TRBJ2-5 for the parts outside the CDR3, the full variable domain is DAGVTQSPTHLIKTRGQQVTLRCSPKSGHDTVSWYQQALGQGPQFIFQYYEEEERQRGNFPDRFSGHQFPNYSSELNVNALLLGDSALYLCASSLGLAPQETQYFGPGTRLLVL.

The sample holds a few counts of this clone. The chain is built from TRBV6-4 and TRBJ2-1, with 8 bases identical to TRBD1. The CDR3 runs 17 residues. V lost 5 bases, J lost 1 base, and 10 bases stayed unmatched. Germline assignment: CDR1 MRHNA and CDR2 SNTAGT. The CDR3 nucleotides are TGTGCCAGCAGTCACGCCCCACAGGGGGGATCCTACAATGAGCAGTTCTTC. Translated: CASSHAPQGGSYNEQFF.

CDR3 bases: TGTGCCAGTAGTCCCCCGACAGGGCCCCGGGAGACCCAGTACTTC. It codes for CASSPPTGPRETQYF. The gene calls are TRBV19 and TRBJ2-5; TRBD1 agrees at 7 bases. The CDR3 runs 15 residues. Germline CDR1 LNHDA, CDR2 SQIVND (reference sequence). The V segment lost 5 bases and the J segment 5 bases; nucleotides outside the gene matches: 11.

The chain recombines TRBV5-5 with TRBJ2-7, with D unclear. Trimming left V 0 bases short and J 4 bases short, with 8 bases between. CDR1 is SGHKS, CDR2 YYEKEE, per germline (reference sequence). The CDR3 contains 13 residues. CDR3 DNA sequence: TGTGCCAGCAGCTTGGCTGTGGCTTACGAGCAGTACTTC. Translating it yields CASSLAVAYEQYF.

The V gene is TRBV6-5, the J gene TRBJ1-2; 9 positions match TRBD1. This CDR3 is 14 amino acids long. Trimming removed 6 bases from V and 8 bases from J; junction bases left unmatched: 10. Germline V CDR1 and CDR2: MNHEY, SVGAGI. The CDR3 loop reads CASRPPGQGRGYTF. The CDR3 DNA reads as TGTGCCAGCAGGCCCCCGGGACAGGGAAGGGGCTACACCTTC.

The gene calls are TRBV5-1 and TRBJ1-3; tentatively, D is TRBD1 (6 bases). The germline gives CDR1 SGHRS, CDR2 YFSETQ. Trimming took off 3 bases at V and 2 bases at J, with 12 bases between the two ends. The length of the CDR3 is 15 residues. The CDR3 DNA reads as TGCGCCAGCAGCTCACAGGGACCACCTGGAAACACCATATATTTT. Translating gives CASSSQGPPGNTIYF. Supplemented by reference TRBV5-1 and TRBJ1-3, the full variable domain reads KAGVTQTPRYLIKTRGQQVTLSCSPISGHRSVSWYQQTPGQGLQFLFEYFSETQRNKGNFPGRFSGRQFSNSRSEMNVSTLELGDSALYLCASSSQGPPGNTIYFGEGSWLTVV.

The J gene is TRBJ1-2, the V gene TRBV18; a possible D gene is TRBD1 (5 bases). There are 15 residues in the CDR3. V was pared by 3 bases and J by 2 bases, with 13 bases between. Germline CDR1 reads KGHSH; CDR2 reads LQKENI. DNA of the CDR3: TGTGCCAGCTCACCCAATCCACAGGCGAACTATGGCTACACCTTC. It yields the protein CASSPNPQANYGYTF. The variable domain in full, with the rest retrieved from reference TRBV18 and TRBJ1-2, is NAGVMQNPRHLVRRRGQEARLRCSPMKGHSHVYWYRQLPEEGLKFMVYLQKENIIDESGMPKERFSAEFPKEGPSILRIQQVVRGDSAAYFCASSPNPQANYGYTFGSGTRLTVV.

The CDR3 is CASSDRAGGTDTQYF. The CDR3 coding sequence is TGTGCCAGCAGTGACAGGGCGGGAGGCACAGATACGCAGTATTTT. V usage is TRBV6-4 and J usage is TRBJ2-3; 7 nucleotides match TRBD2. J was trimmed by 1 base and V by 2 bases; bases with no gene match: 3. CDR3 length equals 15 residues. Germline V CDR1 and CDR2: MRHNA, SNTAGT.

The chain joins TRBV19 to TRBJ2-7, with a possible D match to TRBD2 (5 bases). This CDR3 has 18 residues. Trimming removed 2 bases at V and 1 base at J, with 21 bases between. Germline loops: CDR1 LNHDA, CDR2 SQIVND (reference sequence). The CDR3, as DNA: TGTGCCAGTAGTATAAGTGTCGAGGGAGAGGGATGGTCCTACGAGCAGTACTTC. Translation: CASSISVEGEGWSYEQYF.

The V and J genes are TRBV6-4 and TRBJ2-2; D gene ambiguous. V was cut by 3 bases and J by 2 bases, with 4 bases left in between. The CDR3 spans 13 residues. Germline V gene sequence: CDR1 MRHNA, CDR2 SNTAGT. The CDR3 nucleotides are TGTGCCAGCAGTGAATATAACACCGGGGAGCTGTTTTTT. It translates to CASSEYNTGELFF.

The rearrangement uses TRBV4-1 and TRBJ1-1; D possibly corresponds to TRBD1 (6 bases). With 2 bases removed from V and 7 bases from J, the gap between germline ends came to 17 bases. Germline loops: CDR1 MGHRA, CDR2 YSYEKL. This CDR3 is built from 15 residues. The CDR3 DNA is TGCGCCAGCAGCCAACCCACAGGGCGGCGGAATGAAGCTTTCTTT. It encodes CASSQPTGRRNEAFF.

CDR3 residues: CASSPRTDATNEKLFF. CDR3 nucleotides: TGTGCCAGCAGCCCCCGGACAGATGCAACTAATGAAAAACTGTTTTTT. The gene calls are TRBV11-2 and TRBJ1-4, with a tentative D call TRBD1 (6 bases). This CDR3 is built from 16 residues. Germline V gene lookup returns CDR1 SGHAT and CDR2 FQNNGV. Trimming cost V 5 bases and J 0 bases, with 13 bases left between them.

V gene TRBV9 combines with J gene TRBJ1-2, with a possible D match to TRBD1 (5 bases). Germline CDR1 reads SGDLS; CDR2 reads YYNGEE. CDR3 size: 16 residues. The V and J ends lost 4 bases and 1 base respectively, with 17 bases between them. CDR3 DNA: TGTGCCAGCAGCACCACGGACACCCTATATAACTATGGCTACACCTTC. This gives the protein CASSTTDTLYNYGYTF.

CDR3 bases: TGTGCCAGTAGTAGTCCGGGACAGGGGGAGAGAGAAAAACTGTTTTTT. It translates to CASSSPGQGEREKLFF. The chain is built from TRBV19 and TRBJ1-4, with 11 nucleotides matching TRBD1. CDR1 is LNHDA and CDR2 is SQIVND in the germline V gene (reference sequence). V trimming: 4 bases; J trimming: 8 bases; junction bases outside the gene matches: 9. CDR3 size: 16 residues.

CDR3 sequence reads: CASRSGGVPTEAFF. In DNA, the CDR3 is TGTGCCAGCAGATCAGGGGGTGTTCCCACTGAAGCTTTCTTT. The chain couples TRBV28 to TRBJ1-1; 7 nucleotides align to TRBD1. There are 14 residues in the CDR3. V gave up 6 bases and J gave up 4 bases; unmatched junction bases: 8. Germline V gene sequence: CDR1 MDHEN, CDR2 SYDVKM.

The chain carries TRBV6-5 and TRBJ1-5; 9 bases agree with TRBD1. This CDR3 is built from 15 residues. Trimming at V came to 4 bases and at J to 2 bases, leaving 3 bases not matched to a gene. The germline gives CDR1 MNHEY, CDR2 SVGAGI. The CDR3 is CASSLRTGGNQPQHF. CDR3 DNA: TGTGCCAGCAGTTTAAGGACAGGGGGCAATCAGCCCCAGCATTTT.